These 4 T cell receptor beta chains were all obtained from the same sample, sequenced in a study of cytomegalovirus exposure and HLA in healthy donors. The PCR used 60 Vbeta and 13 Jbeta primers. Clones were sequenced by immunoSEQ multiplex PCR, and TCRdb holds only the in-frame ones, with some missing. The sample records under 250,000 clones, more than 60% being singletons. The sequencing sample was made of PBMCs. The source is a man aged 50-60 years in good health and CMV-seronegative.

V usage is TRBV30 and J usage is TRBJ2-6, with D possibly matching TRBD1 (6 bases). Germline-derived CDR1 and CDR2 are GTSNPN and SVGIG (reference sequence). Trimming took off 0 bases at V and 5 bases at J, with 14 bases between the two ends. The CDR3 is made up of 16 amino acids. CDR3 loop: CAWSVATGPRANVLTF. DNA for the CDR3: TGTGCCTGGAGTGTGGCCACAGGGCCTCGGGCCAACGTCCTGACTTTC. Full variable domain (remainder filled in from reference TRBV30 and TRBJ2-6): SQTIHQWPATLVQPVGSPLSLECTVEGTSNPNLYWYRQAAGRGLQLLFYSVGIGQISSEVPQNLSASRPQDRQFILSSKKLLLSDSGFYLCAWSVATGPRANVLTFGAGSRLTVL.

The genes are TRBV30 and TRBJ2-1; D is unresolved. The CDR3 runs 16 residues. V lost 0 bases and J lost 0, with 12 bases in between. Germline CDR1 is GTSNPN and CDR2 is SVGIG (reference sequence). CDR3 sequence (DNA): TGTGCCTGGAGTGTACTCACTACGAGCTCCTACAATGAGCAGTTCTTC. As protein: CAWSVLTTSSYNEQFF.

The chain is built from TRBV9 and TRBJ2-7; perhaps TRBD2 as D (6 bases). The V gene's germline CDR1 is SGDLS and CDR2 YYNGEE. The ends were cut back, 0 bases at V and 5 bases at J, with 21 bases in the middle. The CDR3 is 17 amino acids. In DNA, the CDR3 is TGTGCCAGCAGCGTAGCTCCCGCGGGGCAGGGCCTGGACGAGCAGTACTTC. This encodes CASSVAPAGQGLDEQYF.

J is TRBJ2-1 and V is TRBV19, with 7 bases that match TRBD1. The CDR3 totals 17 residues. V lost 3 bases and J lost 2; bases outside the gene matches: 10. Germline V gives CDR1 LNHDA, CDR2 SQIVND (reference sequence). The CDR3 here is CASSIFKLGTAYNEQFF. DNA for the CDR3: TGTGCCAGTAGTATTTTTAAACTGGGGACAGCCTACAATGAGCAGTTCTTC. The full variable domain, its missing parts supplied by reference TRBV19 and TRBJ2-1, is DGGITQSPKYLFRKEGQNVTLSCEQNLNHDAMYWYRQDPGQGLRLIYYSQIVNDFQKGDIAEGYSVSREKKESFPLTVTSAQKNPTAFYLCASSIFKLGTAYNEQFFGPGTRLTVL.